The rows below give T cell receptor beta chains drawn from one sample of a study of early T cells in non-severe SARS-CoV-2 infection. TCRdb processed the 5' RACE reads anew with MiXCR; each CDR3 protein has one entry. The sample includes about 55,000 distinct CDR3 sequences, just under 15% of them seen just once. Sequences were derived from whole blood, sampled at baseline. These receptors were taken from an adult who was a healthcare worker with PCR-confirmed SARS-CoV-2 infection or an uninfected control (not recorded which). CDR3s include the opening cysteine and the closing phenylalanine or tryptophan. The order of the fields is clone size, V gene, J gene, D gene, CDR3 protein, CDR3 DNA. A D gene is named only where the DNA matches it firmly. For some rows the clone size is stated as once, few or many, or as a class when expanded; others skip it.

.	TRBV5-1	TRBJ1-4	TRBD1	CASSNGQGGANEKLFF	TGCGCCAGCAGCAACGGACAGGGGGGAGCTAATGAAAAACTGTTTTTT
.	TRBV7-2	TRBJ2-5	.	CASGPPVGPYQETQYF	TGTGCCAGCGGCCCCCCCGTGGGGCCGTACCAAGAGACCCAGTACTTC
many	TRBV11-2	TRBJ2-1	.	CASSANRAPSGHEQFF	TGTGCCAGCAGCGCTAACCGGGCCCCCTCGGGGCATGAGCAGTTCTTC
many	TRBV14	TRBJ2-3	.	CASSPDWGGTQYF	TGTGCCAGCAGCCCCGACTGGGGCGGTACGCAGTATTTT
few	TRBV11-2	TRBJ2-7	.	CASSLVAHEQYF	TGTGCCAGCAGCTTAGTCGCCCACGAGCAGTACTTC
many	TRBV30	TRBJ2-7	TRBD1	CAWTGQDSYEQYF	TGTGCCTGGACGGGACAGGACTCCTACGAGCAGTACTTC
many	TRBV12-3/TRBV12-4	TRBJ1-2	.	CASRLWGLRLSGYTF	TGTGCCAGCAGACTTTGGGGACTTCGACTGAGTGGCTACACCTTC
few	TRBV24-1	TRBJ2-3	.	CATSLPGPSTDTQYF	TGTGCCACCAGCTTACCGGGACCGAGCACAGATACGCAGTATTTT
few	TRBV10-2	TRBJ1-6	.	CASRTGTLGSPLHF	TGCGCCAGCAGAACAGGGACTTTGGGATCACCCCTCCACTTT
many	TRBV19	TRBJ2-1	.	CASSIGGTYNEQFF	TGTGCCAGTAGTATAGGGGGGACTTACAATGAGCAGTTCTTC
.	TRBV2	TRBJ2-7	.	CASSETGSSYEQYF	TGTGCCAGCAGTGAAACAGGTTCCTCCTACGAGCAGTACTTC
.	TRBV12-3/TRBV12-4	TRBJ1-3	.	CASSSGGTSGNTIYF	TGTGCCAGCAGTTCCGGGGGGACTTCTGGAAACACCATATATTTT
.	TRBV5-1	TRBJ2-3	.	CASSYQDMARVKLTDTQYF	TGCGCCAGCAGCTACCAAGACATGGCCAGGGTAAAGCTCACAGATACGCAGTATTTT
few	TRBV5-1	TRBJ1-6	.	CASSWGQTQGNSPLHF	TGCGCCAGCAGCTGGGGGCAAACCCAGGGAAATTCACCCCTCCACTTT
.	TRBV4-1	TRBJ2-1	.	CASSQVGNEQFF	TGCGCCAGCAGCCAAGTCGGAAATGAGCAGTTCTTC
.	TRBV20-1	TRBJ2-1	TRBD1	CSASRDRGINEQFF	TGCAGTGCCAGCCGGGACAGGGGGATCAATGAGCAGTTCTTC
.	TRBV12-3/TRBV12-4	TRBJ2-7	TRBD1	CASSSPTGWEYEQYF	TGTGCCAGCAGTTCGCCGACAGGGTGGGAGTACGAGCAGTACTTC
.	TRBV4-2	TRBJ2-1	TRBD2	CASSQLPGLAWEQFF	TGTGCCAGCAGCCAACTCCCGGGACTAGCCTGGGAGCAGTTCTTC
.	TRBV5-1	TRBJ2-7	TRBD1	CASSLGQGKQYF	TGCGCCAGCAGCTTGGGACAGGGGAAGCAGTACTTC
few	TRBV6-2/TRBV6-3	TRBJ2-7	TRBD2	CAAGGPGYEQYF	TGTGCCGCGGGGGGGCCAGGGTACGAGCAGTACTTC
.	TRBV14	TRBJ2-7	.	CASSQEGSRAYEQYF	TGTGCCAGCAGCCAAGAAGGGTCCAGGGCCTACGAGCAGTACTTC
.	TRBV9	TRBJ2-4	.	CASSVDLGQGKNIQYF	TGTGCCAGCAGCGTAGATTTGGGGCAGGGGAAAAACATTCAGTACTTC
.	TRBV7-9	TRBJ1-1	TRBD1	CASSKEVTGRYTEAFF	TGTGCCAGCAGTAAAGAGGTGACAGGGCGGTACACTGAAGCTTTCTTT
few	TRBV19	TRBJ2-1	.	CASRQTQDNEQFF	TGTGCCAGTAGACAGACACAAGACAATGAGCAGTTCTTC
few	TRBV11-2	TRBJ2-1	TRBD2	CASSYSGRAWYNEQFF	TGTGCCAGCAGCTATAGCGGGAGGGCCTGGTACAATGAGCAGTTCTTC
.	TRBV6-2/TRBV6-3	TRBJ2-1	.	CASSLPGYLYNEQFF	TGTGCCAGCAGTTTGCCAGGGTACCTCTACAATGAGCAGTTCTTC
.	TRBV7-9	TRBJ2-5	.	CASSFGDRPQETQYF	TGTGCCAGCAGCTTCGGGGACCGGCCCCAAGAGACCCAGTACTTC
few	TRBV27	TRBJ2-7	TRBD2	CASSLSHWTSGSSSEQYF	TGTGCCAGCAGTTTATCCCATTGGACTAGCGGGAGCTCCAGCGAGCAGTACTTC
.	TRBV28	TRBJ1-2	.	CASSSPSGIRGYTF	TGTGCCAGCAGTTCCCCCTCAGGGATACGTGGCTACACCTTC
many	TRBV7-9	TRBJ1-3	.	CASSPRQASGNTIYF	TGTGCCAGCAGCCCACGACAGGCCTCTGGAAACACCATATATTTT
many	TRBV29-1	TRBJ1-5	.	CSVGQAGNQPQHF	TGCAGCGTTGGACAGGCGGGCAATCAGCCCCAGCATTTT
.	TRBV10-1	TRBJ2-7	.	CASSVAPEREQYF	TGCGCCAGCAGTGTGGCCCCCGAGAGGGAGCAGTACTTC
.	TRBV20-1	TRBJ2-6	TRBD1	CSALPGQGFSGANVLTF	TGCAGTGCTCTTCCGGGACAGGGGTTTTCTGGGGCCAACGTCCTGACTTTC
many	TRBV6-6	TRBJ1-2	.	CASSYTAGIDGYTF	TGTGCCAGCAGTTACACCGCGGGGATTGATGGCTACACCTTC
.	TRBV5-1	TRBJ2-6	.	CASSPRDSGANVLTF	TGCGCCAGCAGCCCCAGGGACTCTGGGGCCAACGTCCTGACTTTC
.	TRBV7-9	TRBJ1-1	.	CASSRTGNTEAFF	TGTGCCAGCAGCCGTACAGGGAACACTGAAGCTTTCTTT
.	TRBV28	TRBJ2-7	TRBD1	CASSSTLGDRGEYEQYF	TGTGCCAGCAGTTCCACCCTTGGGGACAGGGGCGAATACGAGCAGTACTTC
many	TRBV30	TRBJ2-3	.	CAWSGVSQDTQYF	TGTGCCTGGAGCGGCGTGTCGCAAGATACGCAGTATTTT
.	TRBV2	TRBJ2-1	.	CASTPKGRNPYNEQFF	TGTGCCAGCACCCCGAAGGGGCGGAATCCCTACAATGAGCAGTTCTTC
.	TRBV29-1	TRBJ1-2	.	CSVGLEDGYTF	TGCAGCGTTGGTTTAGAGGATGGCTACACCTTC
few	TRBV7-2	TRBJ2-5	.	CASSRSRGANQETQYF	TGTGCCAGCAGCCGTTCCCGGGGGGCCAACCAAGAGACCCAGTACTTC
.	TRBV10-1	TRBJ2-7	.	CASSVDGPYEQYF	TGCGCCAGCAGTGTGGACGGGCCCTACGAGCAGTACTTC
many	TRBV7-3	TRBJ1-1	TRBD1	CASSSLGTGAGTEAFF	TGTGCCAGCAGCTCTTTGGGGACAGGGGCAGGCACTGAAGCTTTCTTT